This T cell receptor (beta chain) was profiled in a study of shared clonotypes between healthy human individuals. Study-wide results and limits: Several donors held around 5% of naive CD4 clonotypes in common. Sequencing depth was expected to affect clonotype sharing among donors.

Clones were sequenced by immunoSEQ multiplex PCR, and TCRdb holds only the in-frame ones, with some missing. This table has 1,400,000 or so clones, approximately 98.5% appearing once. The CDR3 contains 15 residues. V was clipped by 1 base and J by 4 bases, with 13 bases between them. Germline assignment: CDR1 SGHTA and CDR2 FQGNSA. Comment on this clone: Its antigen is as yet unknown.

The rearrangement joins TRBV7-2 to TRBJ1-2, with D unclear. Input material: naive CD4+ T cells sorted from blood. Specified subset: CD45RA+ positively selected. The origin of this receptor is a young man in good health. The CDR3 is CASSLERSSPYGYTF. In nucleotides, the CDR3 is TGTGCCAGCAGCTTAGAGCGTAGCAGTCCCTATGGCTACACCTTC.